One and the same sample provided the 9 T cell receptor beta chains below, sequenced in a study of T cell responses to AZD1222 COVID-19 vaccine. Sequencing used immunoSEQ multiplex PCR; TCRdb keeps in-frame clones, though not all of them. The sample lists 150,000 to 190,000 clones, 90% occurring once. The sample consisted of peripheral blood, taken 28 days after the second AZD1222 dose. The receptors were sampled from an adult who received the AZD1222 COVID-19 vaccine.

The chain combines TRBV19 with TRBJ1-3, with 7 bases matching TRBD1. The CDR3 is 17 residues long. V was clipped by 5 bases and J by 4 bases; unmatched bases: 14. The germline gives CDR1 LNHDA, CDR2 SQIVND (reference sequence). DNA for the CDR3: TGTGCCAGTAGTCCAGCGACAGGGAGCGGTCTGGGAAACACCATATATTTT. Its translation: CASSPATGSGLGNTIYF.

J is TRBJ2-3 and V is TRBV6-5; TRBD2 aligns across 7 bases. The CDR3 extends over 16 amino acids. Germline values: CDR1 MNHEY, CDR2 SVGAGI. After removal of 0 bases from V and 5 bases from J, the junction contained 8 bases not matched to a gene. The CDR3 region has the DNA TGTGCCAGCAGTTACTCGATCAAGGCGGGAGAAGATACGCAGTATTTT. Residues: CASSYSIKAGEDTQYF.

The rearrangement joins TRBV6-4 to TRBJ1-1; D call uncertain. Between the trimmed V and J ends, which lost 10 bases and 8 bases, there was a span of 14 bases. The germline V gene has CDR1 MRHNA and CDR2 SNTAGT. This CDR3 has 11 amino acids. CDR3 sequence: CATEEGTEAFF. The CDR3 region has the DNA TGTGCCACCGAAGAAGGCACAGAAGCTTTCTTT.

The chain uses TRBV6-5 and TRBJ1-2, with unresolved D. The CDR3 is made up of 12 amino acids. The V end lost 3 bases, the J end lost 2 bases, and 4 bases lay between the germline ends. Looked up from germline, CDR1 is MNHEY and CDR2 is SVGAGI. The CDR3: CASSYGNYGYTF. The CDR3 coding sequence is TGTGCCAGCAGTTATGGGAACTATGGCTACACCTTC.

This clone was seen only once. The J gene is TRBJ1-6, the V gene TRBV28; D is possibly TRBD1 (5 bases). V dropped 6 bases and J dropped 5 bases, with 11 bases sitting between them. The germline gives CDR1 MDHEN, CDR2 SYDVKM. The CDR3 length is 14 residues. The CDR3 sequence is CASRRGVNNSPLHF. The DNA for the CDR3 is TGTGCCAGCAGGAGGGGCGTCAATAATTCACCCCTCCACTTT.

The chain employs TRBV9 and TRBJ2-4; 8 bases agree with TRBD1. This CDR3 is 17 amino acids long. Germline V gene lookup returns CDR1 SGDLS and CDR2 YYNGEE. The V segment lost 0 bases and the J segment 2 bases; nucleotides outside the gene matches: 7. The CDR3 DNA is TGTGCCAGCAGCGTAGAAGGACAGGGTCAATCCAAAAACATTCAGTACTTC. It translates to CASSVEGQGQSKNIQYF.

CDR3 in DNA: TGTGCCAGCAGTCCCCAGCCAGTCCCCTACTCTGGGGCCAACGTCCTGACTTTC. This sequence encodes CASSPQPVPYSGANVLTF. The chain combines TRBV25-1 with TRBJ2-6; D uncertain. The CDR3 is 18 residues long. Deletions cut 5 bases from V and 0 bases from J, with 17 bases between. Germline CDR1 reads MGHDK; CDR2 reads SYGVNS.

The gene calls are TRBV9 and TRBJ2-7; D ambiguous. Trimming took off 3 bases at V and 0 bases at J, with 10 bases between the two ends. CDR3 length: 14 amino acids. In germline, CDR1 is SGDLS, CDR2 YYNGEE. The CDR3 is CASSAQSSSYEQYF. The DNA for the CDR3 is TGTGCCAGCAGCGCACAGAGTTCCTCCTACGAGCAGTACTTC. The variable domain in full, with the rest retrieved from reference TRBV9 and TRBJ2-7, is DSGVTQTPKHLITATGQRVTLRCSPRSGDLSVYWYQQSLDQGLQFLIQYYNGEERAKGNILERFSAQQFPDLHSELNLSSLELGDSALYFCASSAQSSSYEQYFGPGTRLTVT.

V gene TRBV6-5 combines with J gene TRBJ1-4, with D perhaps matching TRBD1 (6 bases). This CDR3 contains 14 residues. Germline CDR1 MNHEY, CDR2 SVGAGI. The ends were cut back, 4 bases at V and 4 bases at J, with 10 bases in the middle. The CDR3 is CASSSNRDNEKLFF. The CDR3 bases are TGTGCCAGCAGTTCGAACAGGGATAATGAAAAACTGTTTTTT.